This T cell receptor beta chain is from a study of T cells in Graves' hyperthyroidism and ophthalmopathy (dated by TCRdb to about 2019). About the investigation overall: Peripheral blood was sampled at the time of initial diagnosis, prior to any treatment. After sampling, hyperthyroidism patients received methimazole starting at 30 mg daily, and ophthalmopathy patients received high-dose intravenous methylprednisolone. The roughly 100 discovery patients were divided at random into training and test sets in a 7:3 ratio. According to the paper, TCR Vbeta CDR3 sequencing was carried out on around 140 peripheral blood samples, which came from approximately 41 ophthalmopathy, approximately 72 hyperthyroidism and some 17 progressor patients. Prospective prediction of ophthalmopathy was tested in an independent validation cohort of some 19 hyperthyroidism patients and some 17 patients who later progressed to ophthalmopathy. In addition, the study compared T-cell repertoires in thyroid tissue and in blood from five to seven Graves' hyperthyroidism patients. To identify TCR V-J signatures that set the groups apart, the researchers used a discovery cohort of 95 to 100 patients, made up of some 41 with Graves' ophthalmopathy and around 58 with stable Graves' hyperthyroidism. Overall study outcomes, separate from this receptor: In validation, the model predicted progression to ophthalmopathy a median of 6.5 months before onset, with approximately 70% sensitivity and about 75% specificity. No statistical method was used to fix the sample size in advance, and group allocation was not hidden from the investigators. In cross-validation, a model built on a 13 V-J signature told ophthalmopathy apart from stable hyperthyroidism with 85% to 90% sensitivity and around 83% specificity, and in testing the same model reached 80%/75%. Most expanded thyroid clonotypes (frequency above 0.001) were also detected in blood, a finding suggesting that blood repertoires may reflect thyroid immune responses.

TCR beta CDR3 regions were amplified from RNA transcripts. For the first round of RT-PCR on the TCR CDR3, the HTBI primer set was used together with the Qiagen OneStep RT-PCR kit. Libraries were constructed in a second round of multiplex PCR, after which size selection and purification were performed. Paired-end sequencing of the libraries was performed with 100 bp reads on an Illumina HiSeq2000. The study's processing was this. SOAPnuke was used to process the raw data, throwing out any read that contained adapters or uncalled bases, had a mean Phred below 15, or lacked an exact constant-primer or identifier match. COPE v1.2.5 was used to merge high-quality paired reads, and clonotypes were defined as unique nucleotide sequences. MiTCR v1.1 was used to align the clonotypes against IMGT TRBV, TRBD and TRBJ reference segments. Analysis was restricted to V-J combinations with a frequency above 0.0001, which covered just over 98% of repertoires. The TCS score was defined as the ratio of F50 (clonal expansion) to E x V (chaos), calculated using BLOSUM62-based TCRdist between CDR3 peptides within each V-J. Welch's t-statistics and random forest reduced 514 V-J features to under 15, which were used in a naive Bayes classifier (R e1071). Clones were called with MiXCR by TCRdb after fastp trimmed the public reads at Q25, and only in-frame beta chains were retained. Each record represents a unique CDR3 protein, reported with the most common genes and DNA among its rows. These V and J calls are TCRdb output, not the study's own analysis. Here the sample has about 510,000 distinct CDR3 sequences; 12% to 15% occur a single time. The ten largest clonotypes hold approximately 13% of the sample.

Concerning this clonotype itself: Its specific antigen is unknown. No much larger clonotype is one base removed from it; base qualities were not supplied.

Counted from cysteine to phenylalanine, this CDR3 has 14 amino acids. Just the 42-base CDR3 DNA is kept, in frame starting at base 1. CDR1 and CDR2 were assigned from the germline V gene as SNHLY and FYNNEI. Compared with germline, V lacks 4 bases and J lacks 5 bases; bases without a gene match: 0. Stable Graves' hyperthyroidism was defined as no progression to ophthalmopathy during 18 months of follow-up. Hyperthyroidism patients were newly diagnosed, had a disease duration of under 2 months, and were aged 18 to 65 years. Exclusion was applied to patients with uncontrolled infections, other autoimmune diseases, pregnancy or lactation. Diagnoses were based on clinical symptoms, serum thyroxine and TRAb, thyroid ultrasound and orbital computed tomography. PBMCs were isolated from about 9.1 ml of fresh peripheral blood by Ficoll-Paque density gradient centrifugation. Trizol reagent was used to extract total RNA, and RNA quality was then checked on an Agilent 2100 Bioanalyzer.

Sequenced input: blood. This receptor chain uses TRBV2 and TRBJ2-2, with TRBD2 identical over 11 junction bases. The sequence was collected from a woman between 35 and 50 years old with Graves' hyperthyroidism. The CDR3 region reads CASSGTSGTGELFF. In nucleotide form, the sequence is TGTGCCAGCAGTGGGACTAGCGGGACCGGGGAGCTGTTTTTT.